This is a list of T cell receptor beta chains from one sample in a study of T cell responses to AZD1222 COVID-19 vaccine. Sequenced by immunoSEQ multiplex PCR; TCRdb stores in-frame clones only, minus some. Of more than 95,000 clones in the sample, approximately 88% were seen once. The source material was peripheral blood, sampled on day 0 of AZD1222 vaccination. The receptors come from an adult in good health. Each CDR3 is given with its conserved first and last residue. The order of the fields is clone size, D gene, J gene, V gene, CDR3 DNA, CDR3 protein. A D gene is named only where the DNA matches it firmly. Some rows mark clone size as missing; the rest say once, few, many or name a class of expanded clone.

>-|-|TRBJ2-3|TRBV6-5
TGTGCCAGCAGTTATTCCGGAGCCGCGCCAGATACGCAGTATTTT
CASSYSGAAPDTQYF
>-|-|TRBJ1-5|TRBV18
TGTGCCAGCTCACCTTTGGGTAGCAATCAGCCCCAGCATTTT
CASSPLGSNQPQHF
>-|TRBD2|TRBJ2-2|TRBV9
TGTGCCAGCAGCAACCCGACTAGCGGGAGGGCCGGGGAGCTGTTTTTT
CASSNPTSGRAGELFF
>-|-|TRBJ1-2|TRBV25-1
TGTGCCAGCAGTGAATGGGGTCTCCACTATGGCTACACCTTC
CASSEWGLHYGYTF
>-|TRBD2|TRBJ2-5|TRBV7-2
TGTGCCAGCAGCTCTTTTGCGGGGGCGGGAGGGCGAGAGACCCAGTACTTC
CASSSFAGAGGRETQYF
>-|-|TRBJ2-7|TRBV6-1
TGTGCCAGCAGTGACCGGGACGGAGCCTACGAGCAGTACTTC
CASSDRDGAYEQYF
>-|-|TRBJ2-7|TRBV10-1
TGCGCCAGGGGAGAACCAGCGGAGAGGGCCTACGAGCAGTACTTC
CARGEPAERAYEQYF
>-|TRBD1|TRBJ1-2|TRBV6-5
TGTGCCAGCAGTTACTCGATTACAGGGGGCCTGTACACCTTC
CASSYSITGGLYTF
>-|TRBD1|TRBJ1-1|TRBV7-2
TGTGCCAGCAGCCCGGACAGGGGGAACACTGAAGCTTTCTTT
CASSPDRGNTEAFF
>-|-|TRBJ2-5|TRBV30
TGTGCCTGGAGTGTAGCGGGAGAGACCCAGTACTTC
CAWSVAGETQYF
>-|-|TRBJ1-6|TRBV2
TGTGCCAGCAACTACGGAATTTCCTATAATTCACCCCTCCACTTT
CASNYGISYNSPLHF
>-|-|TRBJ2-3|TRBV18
TGTGCCAGCTCCACTTATTCAGATACGCAGTATTTT
CASSTYSDTQYF
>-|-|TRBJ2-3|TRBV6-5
TGTGCCAGCAGTTATGGGGGACCTAGCACAGATACGCAGTATTTT
CASSYGGPSTDTQYF
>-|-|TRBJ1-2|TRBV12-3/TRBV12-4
TGTGCCAGCAGTTTAGCTGACAGGGGCTACACCTTC
CASSLADRGYTF
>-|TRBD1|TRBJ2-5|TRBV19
TGTGCCAGTAGGCTAGGACAGGGGGGTGAGACCCAGTACTTC
CASRLGQGGETQYF
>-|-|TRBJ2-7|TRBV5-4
TGTGCCAGCAGCGCCTGGGACGGCAGCTACGAGCAGTACTTC
CASSAWDGSYEQYF
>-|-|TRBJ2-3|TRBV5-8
TGTGCCAGCAGCTTGGGACTTCAGGGCACAGATACGCAGTATTTT
CASSLGLQGTDTQYF
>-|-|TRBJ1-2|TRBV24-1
TGTGCCACCAGTGATTTCCGATCCGGCTACACCTTC
CATSDFRSGYTF
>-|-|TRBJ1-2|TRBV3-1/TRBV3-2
TGTGCCAGCAGCCAAGAATGGCCCTCTAACTATGGCTACACCTTC
CASSQEWPSNYGYTF
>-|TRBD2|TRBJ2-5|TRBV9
TGTGCCAGCAGCGTAGTAGCTAGCGGGACCTGGGAGACCCAGTACTTC
CASSVVASGTWETQYF
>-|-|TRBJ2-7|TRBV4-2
TGTGCCAGCAGCCAAGTAGGGGCGGGATCGGGGGAGCAGTACTTC
CASSQVGAGSGEQYF
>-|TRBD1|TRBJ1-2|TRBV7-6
TGTGCCAGCAGCTTAGTCGCGGGGGGGGACAGTTATGGCTACACCTTC
CASSLVAGGDSYGYTF
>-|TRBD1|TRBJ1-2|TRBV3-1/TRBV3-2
TGTGCCAGCAAAACAGGGGGCCTGGACTATGGCTACACCTTC
CASKTGGLDYGYTF
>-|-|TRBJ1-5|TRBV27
TGTGCCAGCAGTTTGGCTGGGCAGGGATCGAATCAGCCCCAGCATTTT
CASSLAGQGSNQPQHF
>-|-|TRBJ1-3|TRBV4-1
TGCGCCAGCAGCCAAGACCCCTACCTGACAGGCTCTGGAAACACCATATATTTT
CASSQDPYLTGSGNTIYF
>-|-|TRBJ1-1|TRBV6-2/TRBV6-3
TGTGCCAGCAGTTACATGGGATACACTGAAGCTTTCTTT
CASSYMGYTEAFF
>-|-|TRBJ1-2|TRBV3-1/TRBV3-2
TGTGCCAGCAGCCAATTGGCGGAGACTAGGGGCTACACCTTC
CASSQLAETRGYTF
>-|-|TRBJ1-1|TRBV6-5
TGTGCCAGCAGGGTAGACCCCCGGGGCACTGAAGCTTTCTTT
CASRVDPRGTEAFF
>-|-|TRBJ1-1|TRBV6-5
TGTGCCAGCTCCTCACAGTTGATGAACACTGAAGCTTTCTTT
CASSSQLMNTEAFF
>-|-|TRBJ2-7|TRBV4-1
TGCGCCAGCAGCCAAGATAATCAGGAACCCTACGAGCAGTACTTC
CASSQDNQEPYEQYF
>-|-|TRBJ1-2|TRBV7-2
TGTGCCAGCAGCTTAGCTACTACTGGATTATCTAACTATGGCTACACCTTC
CASSLATTGLSNYGYTF
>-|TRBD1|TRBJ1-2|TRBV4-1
TGCGCCAGCAGCCAGCAACAGGGGATTGCCTATGGCTACACCTTC
CASSQQQGIAYGYTF
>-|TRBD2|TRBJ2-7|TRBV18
TGTGCCAGCTCGGTCAGGAGCGGGAGGGCCGATTCTAAGTACTTC
CASSVRSGRADSKYF
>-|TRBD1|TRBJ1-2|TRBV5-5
TGTGCCAGCAGCTTGCAGGGGGCGCTTGTCAGCTACACCTTC
CASSLQGALVSYTF
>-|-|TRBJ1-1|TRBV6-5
TGTGCCAGCAGTTACTCGATAACCGGGGACACTGAAGCTTTCTTT
CASSYSITGDTEAFF
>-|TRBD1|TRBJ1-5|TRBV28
TGTGAAGTCAGGGACAGGAGGGACAATCAGCCCCAGCATTTT
CEVRDRRDNQPQHF
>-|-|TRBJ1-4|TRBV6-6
TGTGCCAGCAGTTACTCTGCTGCAACTAATGAAAAACTGTTTTTT
CASSYSAATNEKLFF
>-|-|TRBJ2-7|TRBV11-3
TGTGCCAGCAGCTCGTCCCAAGGGGAGCAGTACTTC
CASSSSQGEQYF
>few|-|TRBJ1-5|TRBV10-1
TGCGCCAGCAGTGAGAGCGTTAATCAGCCCCAGCATTTT
CASSESVNQPQHF
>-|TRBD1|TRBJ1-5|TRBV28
TGTGCCAGCAGTGTCGAGGGACAGGGGGCGAATCAGCCCCAGCATTTT
CASSVEGQGANQPQHF
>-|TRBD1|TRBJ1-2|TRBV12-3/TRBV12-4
TGTGCCAGCAAAGGACAGGGGGACTATGGCTACACCTTC
CASKGQGDYGYTF
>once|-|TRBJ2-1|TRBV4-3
TGCGCCAGCAGCCAAGAGTTTGTCGGATTTCAGAATGAGCAGTTCTTC
CASSQEFVGFQNEQFF
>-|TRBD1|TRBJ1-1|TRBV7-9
TGTGCCAGCATCAGGACAGGGGGCACTGAAGCTTTCTTT
CASIRTGGTEAFF
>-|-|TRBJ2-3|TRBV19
TGTGCCAGTAGGGCGGGGGCGCCGGGCACAGATACGCAGTATTTT
CASRAGAPGTDTQYF
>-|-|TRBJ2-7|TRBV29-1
TGCAGCGTGGCTGCCGGCATAGGTTATGAGCAGTACTTC
CSVAAGIGYEQYF
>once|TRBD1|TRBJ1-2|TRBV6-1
TGTGCCAGCAGTGAAGCGGGGGACAGGGGCTACACCTTC
CASSEAGDRGYTF
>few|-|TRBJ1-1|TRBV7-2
TGTGCCAGCAGCTTAGCGGGCATGAACACTGAAGCTTTCTTT
CASSLAGMNTEAFF
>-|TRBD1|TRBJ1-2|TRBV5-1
TGCGCCAGCAGCCAGCCGGGACAGGGGGTTGATGGCTACACCTTC
CASSQPGQGVDGYTF
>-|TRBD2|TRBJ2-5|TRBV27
TGTGCCAGCAGTTTAAAGCGGGAGGGATACGTCCAAGAGACCCAGTACTTC
CASSLKREGYVQETQYF
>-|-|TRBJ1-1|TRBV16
TGTGCCAGCAGTTTGGGTCGTACTGAAGCTTTCTTT
CASSLGRTEAFF
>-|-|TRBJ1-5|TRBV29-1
TGCAGCGTTGAGTCTGGCCCCAATCAGCCCCAGCATTTT
CSVESGPNQPQHF
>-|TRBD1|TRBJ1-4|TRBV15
TGTGCCACCAGAACGGGACAGGGAACTAATGAAAAACTGTTTTTT
CATRTGQGTNEKLFF
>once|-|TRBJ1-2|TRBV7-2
TGTGCCAGCAGCACCCCGGGGGCGGGCGGCTACACCTTC
CASSTPGAGGYTF
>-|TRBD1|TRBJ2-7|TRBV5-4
TGTGCCAGCAGCCGCGCAGACAGGGCCTTATACGAGCAGTACTTC
CASSRADRALYEQYF
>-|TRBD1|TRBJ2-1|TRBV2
TGTGCCAGCATGGGAGGACAGGGTGGCGAGCAGTTCTTC
CASMGGQGGEQFF
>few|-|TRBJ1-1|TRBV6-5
TGTGCCAGCAGTTCCAGGGGAGCTCACACTGAAGCTTTCTTT
CASSSRGAHTEAFF
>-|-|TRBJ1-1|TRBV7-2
TGTGCCAGCGCCATAGGGGGAACCTTGAACACTGAAGCTTTCTTT
CASAIGGTLNTEAFF
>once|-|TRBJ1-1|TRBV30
TGTGCCTGGAACAGAGCCGGGTACACTGAAGCTTTCTTT
CAWNRAGYTEAFF
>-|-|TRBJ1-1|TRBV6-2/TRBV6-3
TGTGCCAGCAGTTATCGTGACACAGGAGAAGCTTTCTTT
CASSYRDTGEAFF